This T cell receptor (beta chain) was profiled in a study of CD8 T cells in ankylosing spondylitis (dated by TCRdb to the late 2010s). Some background on the complete study: The study profiled T cell receptor beta repertoires in healthy donors and ankylosing spondylitis patients to find disease-linked TCR variants. The full study cohort comprised 25 ankylosing spondylitis patients and about 110 healthy donors. Samples of peripheral blood were taken, and for ankylosing spondylitis patients, synovial fluid was collected as well. What the study reported, not specific to this receptor: A CD8+ phenotype was shown by the disease-linked clones, which were found at relatively low frequencies in peripheral blood. Some motif variants were previously reported in synovial fluid and blood of reactive arthritis patients, suggesting common disease-initiation mechanisms. Blood from ankylosing spondylitis patients appeared to be characterized by a TCR beta motif composed of about 8 highly homologous amino acid variants. The disease-linked clones were reported as significantly enriched in matched synovial fluid samples from ankylosing spondylitis patients.

The sequencing machine was an Illumina HiSeq 2500. TCR beta libraries were prepared by quantitative 5'-RACE with molecular barcodes. As for the authors' bioinformatics: Disease-linked TCR variants were identified with a new computational method built on a probabilistic model of VDJ rearrangement. TCRdb itself trimmed the public reads at Q25 with fastp, ran MiXCR and retained productive beta chains. CDR3 protein duplicates are merged, each entry listing the most common genes and DNA. The V and J calls here are based on TCRdb, not the publication. Recorded for this sample are 150,000 to 200,000 distinct CDR3 sequences; approximately 20% of them occurred a single time. The top ten constitute 7.8% of the sample. Worth noting for this clonotype: This receptor's antigen is unknown. The record has no base qualities; no much larger clone is one base away.

Based on the germline V gene, the CDR1 and CDR2 sequences are SGHRS and YFSETQ. V is clipped by 7 bases and J by 1 base, and the sequence between their germline boundaries is 13 bases long. From the cysteine up to the phenylalanine, the CDR3 has a length of 14 residues. This entry keeps only the CDR3 DNA: 42 bases, framed from base 1. The sequenced sample was blood, either unsorted or a sorted T cell fraction (not recorded which). This clonotype originated in a male donor with ankylosing spondylitis or in good health (not recorded which). The chain is encoded by TRBV5-1 joined to TRBJ2-3; tentative D gene TRBD2, with 5 bases matching. The nucleotide sequence reads TGCGCCAGCGCCGGGGAACGTGGCACAGATACGCAGTATTTT. Its product reads: CASAGERGTDTQYF.